These 22 T cell receptor beta chains share one sample of origin, sequenced in a study of beta chain features in type 1 diabetes. The study reverse transcribed the entire isolated RNA, so it sequenced expressed TCRB transcripts. Sequencing was performed with immunoSEQ multiplex PCR; in TCRdb, only in-frame clones are kept and a portion is missing. The sample has 300,000 to 450,000 clones, 20% seen once. The material sequenced was naive CD4+ T cells from blood. Receptor source: a woman younger than 30 in good health.

This clone was counted between two and nine times. This chain links TRBV14 with TRBJ2-1; TRBD2 agrees at 8 bases. The CDR3 is made up of 15 amino acids. Germline trimming cut 4 bases from V and 2 bases from J; bases unmatched to any gene: 4. CDR1 and CDR2 (germline): SGHDN, FVKESK. CDR3 DNA: TGTGCCAGCAGCCTTAGCGGGACTACCTACAATGAGCAGTTCTTC. Translation gives CASSLSGTTYNEQFF.

This clone was detected a few times. The chain carries TRBV5-1 and TRBJ2-7, with D possibly matching TRBD1 (5 bases). This CDR3 is 13 amino acids long. Germline CDR1 and CDR2: SGHRS and YFSETQ. Trimming removed 4 bases from V and 2 bases from J, with 10 bases in between. The CDR3 reads CASSPDTAYEQYF. The CDR3 nucleotides are TGCGCCAGCAGCCCGGACACGGCCTACGAGCAGTACTTC.

This clone was observed a few times. J is TRBJ2-1 and V is TRBV11-2; D not certain. The V end was cut by 5 bases, the J end by 1 base, with 9 bases between. CDR1 is SGHAT and CDR2 is FQNNGV in the germline V gene. This CDR3 has 14 amino acids. This chain's CDR3 is CASSHLRSYNEQFF. The CDR3 bases are TGTGCCAGCAGCCATTTGAGATCCTACAATGAGCAGTTCTTC.

This clone was detected only a few times. This sequence joins TRBV30 and TRBJ2-1, with D maybe TRBD2 (5 bases). The V end lost 2 bases, the J end lost 5 bases, and 7 bases lay between the germline ends. The CDR3 contains 12 residues. Germline CDR1 reads GTSNPN; CDR2 reads SVGIG (reference sequence). CDR3 DNA: TGTGCCTGGAGTCAGCGGAACAATGAGCAGTTCTTC. Protein sequence: CAWSQRNNEQFF. Together with reference TRBV30 and TRBJ2-1, the CDR3 gives the full variable domain: SQTIHQWPATLVQPVGSPLSLECTVEGTSNPNLYWYRQAAGRGLQLLFYSVGIGQISSEVPQNLSASRPQDRQFILSSKKLLLSDSGFYLCAWSQRNNEQFFGPGTRLTVL.

In its sample, this clone was seen a few times. This chain uses TRBV5-1 with TRBJ1-5; TRBD1 might be the D (5 bases). The V gene lost 3 bases and the J gene lost 2 bases, with 15 bases spanning the gap. Germline V gives CDR1 SGHRS, CDR2 YFSETQ. This CDR3 region has 16 residues. CDR3 DNA: TGCGCCAGCAGCTGGGGCCCTCCTGGGGGCAATCAGCCCCAGCATTTT. Translation: CASSWGPPGGNQPQHF.

Points on this clone: The sample has other DNA sequences that encode this CDR3 too. The rearrangement uses TRBV10-3 and TRBJ1-2; 7 bases are a match to TRBD1. CDR3 length: 12 amino acids. The J segment lost 6 bases and the V segment lost 4 bases, leaving 2 bases of the junction unmatched. Germline lookup yields CDR1 ENHRY and CDR2 SYGVKD. The CDR3 loop is CAISGTGNGYTF. CDR3 coding DNA: TGTGCCATCAGTGGGACAGGAAATGGCTACACCTTC.

The chain recombines TRBV28 with TRBJ2-1; TRBD2 matches at 11 bases. From germline, CDR1 is MDHEN and CDR2 SYDVKM. The J segment lost 4 bases and the V segment lost 6 bases, leaving 2 bases of the junction unmatched. This CDR3 is 14 amino acids long. CDR3 in amino acids: CASRTSGAYNEQFF. The CDR3 DNA reads as TGTGCCAGCAGGACTAGCGGGGCGTACAATGAGCAGTTCTTC.

There are a few counts of this clone. J is TRBJ2-5 and V is TRBV11-2, with TRBD1 identical over 7 bases. Germline lookup yields CDR1 SGHAT and CDR2 FQNNGV. The CDR3 totals 14 residues. The V segment lost 5 bases and the J segment 5 bases; nucleotides outside the gene matches: 8. CDR3 in DNA: TGTGCCAGCAGCGACGACAGGGCGGCGGAGACCCAGTACTTC. Its translation: CASSDDRAAETQYF.

The V call is TRBV5-4, the J call TRBJ2-7, with 9 bases fitting TRBD1. Germline V gene data show CDR1 as SGHNT and CDR2 as YYREEE (reference sequence). The V gene end was trimmed by 5 bases and the J gene end by 3 bases; junction bases not matched to a gene: 18. The CDR3 totals 18 residues. The CDR3 bases are TGTGCCAGCAGTGCGGTGGCCGGACAGGGGATGTCTAACTACGAGCAGTACTTC. Translated, it gives CASSAVAGQGMSNYEQYF.

J is TRBJ1-4 and V is TRBV30, with D tentatively TRBD1 (6 bases). The V gene's germline CDR1 is GTSNPN and CDR2 SVGIG (reference sequence). This CDR3 is 14 amino acids long. V was trimmed by 1 base and J by 4 bases, leaving 10 bases between them. CDR3 nucleotides: TGTGCCTGGAGTGCGGACAGAATTAATGAAAAACTGTTTTTT. It encodes CAWSADRINEKLFF.

This chain connects TRBV5-4 to TRBJ2-1; D is possibly TRBD2 (6 bases). The CDR3 sequence is 15 residues long. Trimming took off 5 bases at V and 0 bases at J, with 12 bases between the two ends. Germline V gene data show CDR1 as SGHNT and CDR2 as YYREEE (reference sequence). The chain's CDR3 is CASRISGSSYNEQFF. The CDR3, as DNA: TGTGCCAGCAGGATTAGCGGCTCCTCCTACAATGAGCAGTTCTTC.

The chain uses TRBV4-1 and TRBJ1-5; tentatively, D is TRBD1 (5 bases). Germline CDR1 is MGHRA and CDR2 is YSYEKL. CDR3 length: 18 residues. Trimming took off 0 bases at V and 1 base at J, with 16 bases between the two ends. CDR3 amino acids: CASSQDNQRGWSNQPQHF. The DNA for the CDR3 is TGCGCCAGCAGCCAAGACAACCAAAGGGGCTGGAGCAATCAGCCCCAGCATTTT.

The chain combines TRBV7-9 with TRBJ2-1; 14 nucleotides line up with TRBD2. The CDR3 is made up of 17 amino acids. CDR1 is SEHNR and CDR2 is FQNEAQ in the germline V gene (reference sequence). Germline trimming cut 5 bases from V and 5 bases from J; bases unmatched to any gene: 8. The CDR3 region is CASSPGTSGGQNNEQFF. The CDR3, as DNA: TGTGCCAGCAGCCCCGGGACTAGCGGGGGACAGAACAATGAGCAGTTCTTC.

The CDR3 coding sequence is TGTGCCAGCAGCGTAGGGTGGGGCAGGGCTGATGGCTACACCTTC. Amino acids: CASSVGWGRADGYTF. V is TRBV9 and J is TRBJ1-2; a weak D match, TRBD1 (5 bases). The germline V gene encodes CDR1 SGDLS and CDR2 YYNGEE. V gave up 0 bases and J gave up 6 bases, with 15 bases separating them. The CDR3 contains 15 residues.

The rearrangement uses TRBV7-8 and TRBJ2-3, with 11 bases lining up with TRBD2. The CDR3 covers 17 residues. Germline CDR1 SGHVS, CDR2 FQNEAQ. V was pared by 2 bases and J by 4 bases, with 8 bases of the junction left unmatched. The chain's CDR3 is CASSLIAGGRVADTQYF. The CDR3 nucleotides are TGTGCCAGCAGCTTAATAGCGGGGGGGCGGGTAGCAGATACGCAGTATTTT.

The CDR3 reads CASRVAGLSGANVLTF. Written as DNA, the CDR3 is TGCGCCAGCAGGGTGGCAGGTCTCTCTGGGGCCAACGTCCTGACTTTC. The chain links TRBV5-1 to TRBJ2-6; no reliable D call. CDR1 is SGHRS, CDR2 YFSETQ, per germline. With 5 bases removed from V and 0 bases from J, the gap between germline ends came to 12 bases. The CDR3 length is 16 residues.

This clone has a handful of counts. This CDR3 is also generated by other DNA sequences in the sample. This chain uses TRBV2 with TRBJ2-1, with 14 bases fitting TRBD2. This CDR3 has 15 residues. Germline assignment: CDR1 SNHLY and CDR2 FYNNEI. The trim removed 4 bases at V and 6 bases at J, leaving 2 bases unmatched. CDR3 nucleotide sequence: TGTGCCAGCAGTGTGGGACTAGCGGGAGTCAATGAGCAGTTCTTC. This codes for CASSVGLAGVNEQFF.

The chain uses TRBV7-9 and TRBJ2-2; D may be TRBD1 (6 bases). The germline CDR1 and CDR2 sequences are SEHNR and FQNEAQ (reference sequence). This CDR3 comprises 15 residues. Between the trimmed V and J ends, which lost 3 bases and 4 bases, there was a span of 12 bases. This CDR3 is CASSLRTEITGELFF. DNA of the CDR3: TGTGCCAGCAGCTTGAGGACAGAGATCACCGGGGAGCTGTTTTTT.

The rearrangement joins TRBV6-1 to TRBJ1-4, with 9 bases fitting TRBD1. From germline, CDR1 is MNHNS and CDR2 SASEGT. The V gene end was trimmed by 3 bases and the J gene end by 8 bases; junction bases not matched to a gene: 10. The CDR3 runs 16 residues. The CDR3 nucleotides are TGTGCCAGCAGTGATGCTGCCGGGACAGGGAACGAAAAACTGTTTTTT. It is translated as CASSDAAGTGNEKLFF.

This clone was seen more than once but under ten times. The CDR3 nucleotides are TGTGCCAGCAGCATATCGGGGTATAATTCACCCCTCCACTTT. This translates into CASSISGYNSPLHF. The chain employs TRBV7-2 and TRBJ1-6; D gene uncertain. The CDR3 is 14 amino acids. Germline-derived CDR1 and CDR2 are SGHTA and FQGNSA. The ends were cut back, 5 bases at V and 4 bases at J, with 9 bases in the middle.

This clone was counted only a few times. The genes are TRBV5-4 and TRBJ2-1, with 12 bases matching TRBD2. The CDR3 is 17 amino acids. Looked up from germline, CDR1 is SGHNT and CDR2 is YYREEE (reference sequence). V lost 4 bases and J lost 14; bases outside the gene matches: 19. For the CDR3, the DNA is TGTGCCAGCAGCCCCGGGACTAGCGGGCGGATTAGGATGGGCAAGTTCTTC. It yields the protein CASSPGTSGRIRMGKFF.

This clone has just a few counts. V usage is TRBV19 and J usage is TRBJ2-7; a possible D gene is TRBD1 (5 bases). CDR1 is LNHDA and CDR2 is SQIVND in the germline V gene (reference sequence). The CDR3 consists of 13 residues. Trimming removed 3 bases from V and 2 bases from J, with 8 bases in between. CDR3 amino acids: CASSIQTAYEQYF. The CDR3 DNA reads as TGTGCCAGTAGTATTCAGACAGCCTACGAGCAGTACTTC.